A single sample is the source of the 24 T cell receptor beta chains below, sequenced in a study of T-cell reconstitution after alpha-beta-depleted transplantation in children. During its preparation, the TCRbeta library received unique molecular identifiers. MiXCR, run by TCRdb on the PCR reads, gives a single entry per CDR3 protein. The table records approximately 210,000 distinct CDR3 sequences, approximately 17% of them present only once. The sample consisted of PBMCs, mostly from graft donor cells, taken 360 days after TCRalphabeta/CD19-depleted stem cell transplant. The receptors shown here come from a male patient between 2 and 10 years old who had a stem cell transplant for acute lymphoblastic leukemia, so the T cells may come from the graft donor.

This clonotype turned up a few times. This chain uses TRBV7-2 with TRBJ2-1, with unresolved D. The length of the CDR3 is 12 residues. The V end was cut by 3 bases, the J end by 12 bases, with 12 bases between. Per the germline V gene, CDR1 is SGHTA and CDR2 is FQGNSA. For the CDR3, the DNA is TGTGCCAGCAGCTTCCCTTCACGTGGGCAGTTCTTC. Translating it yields CASSFPSRGQFF. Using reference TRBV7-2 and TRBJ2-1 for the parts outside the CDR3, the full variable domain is GAGVSQSPSNKVTEKGKDVELRCDPISGHTALYWYRQSLGQGLEFLIYFQGNSAPDKSGLPSDRFSAERTGGSVSTLTIQRTQQEDSAVYLCASSFPSRGQFFGPGTRLTVL.

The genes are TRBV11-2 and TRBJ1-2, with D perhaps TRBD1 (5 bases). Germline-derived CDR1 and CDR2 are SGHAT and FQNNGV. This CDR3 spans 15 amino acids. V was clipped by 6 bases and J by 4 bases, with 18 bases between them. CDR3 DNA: TGTGCCAGCAGACCTCTCAGGGAATCGAGCTATGGCTACACCTTC. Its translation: CASRPLRESSYGYTF.

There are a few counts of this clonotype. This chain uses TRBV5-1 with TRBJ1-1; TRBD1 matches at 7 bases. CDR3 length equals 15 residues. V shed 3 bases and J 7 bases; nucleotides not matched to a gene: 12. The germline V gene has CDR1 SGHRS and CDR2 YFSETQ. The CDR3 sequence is CASSSNLQGLDEAFF. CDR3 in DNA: TGCGCCAGCAGCTCCAACCTACAGGGGTTGGATGAAGCTTTCTTT.

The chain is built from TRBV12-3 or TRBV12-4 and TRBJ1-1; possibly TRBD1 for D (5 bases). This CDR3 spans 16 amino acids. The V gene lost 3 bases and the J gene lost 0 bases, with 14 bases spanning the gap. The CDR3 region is CASSFGTRFMNTEAFF. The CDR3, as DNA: TGTGCCAGCAGTTTTGGGACGCGTTTCATGAACACTGAAGCTTTCTTT.

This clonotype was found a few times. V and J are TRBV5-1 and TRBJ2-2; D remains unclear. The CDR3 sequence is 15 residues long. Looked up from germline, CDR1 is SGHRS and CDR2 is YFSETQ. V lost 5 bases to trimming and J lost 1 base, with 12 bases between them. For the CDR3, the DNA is TGCGCCAGCAGTCTCGGACGGAAGAACACCGGGGAGCTGTTTTTT. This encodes CASSLGRKNTGELFF.

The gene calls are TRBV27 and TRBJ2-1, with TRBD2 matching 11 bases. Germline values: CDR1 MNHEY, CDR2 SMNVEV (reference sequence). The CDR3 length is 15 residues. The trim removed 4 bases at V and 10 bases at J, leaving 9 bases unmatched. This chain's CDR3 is CASSSVRLAGGEQFF. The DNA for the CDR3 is TGTGCCAGCAGTTCGGTCCGGTTAGCGGGGGGGGAGCAGTTCTTC.

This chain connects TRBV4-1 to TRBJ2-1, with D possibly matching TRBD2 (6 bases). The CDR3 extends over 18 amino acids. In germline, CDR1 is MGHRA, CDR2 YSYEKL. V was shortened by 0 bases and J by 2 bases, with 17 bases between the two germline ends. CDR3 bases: TGCGCCAGCAGCCAAGATTCTCGGGGGACGTTGGCCTACAATGAGCAGTTCTTC. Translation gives CASSQDSRGTLAYNEQFF.

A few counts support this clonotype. The CDR3 region is CASSFYRTRYDTGELFF. In nucleotides, the CDR3 is TGTGCCAGCAGCTTTTACAGGACAAGATACGACACCGGGGAGCTGTTTTTT. The V and J genes are TRBV5-5 and TRBJ2-2; TRBD1 might be the D (5 bases). V dropped 2 bases and J dropped 3 bases, with 17 bases sitting between them. The CDR3 spans 17 residues. Looked up from germline, CDR1 is SGHKS and CDR2 is YYEKEE (reference sequence).

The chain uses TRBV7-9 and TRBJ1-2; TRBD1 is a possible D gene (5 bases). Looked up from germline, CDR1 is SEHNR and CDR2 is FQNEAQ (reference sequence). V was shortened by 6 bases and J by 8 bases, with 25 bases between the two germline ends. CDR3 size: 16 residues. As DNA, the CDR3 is TGTGCCAGCAGTTCCTTTCGGGACGGACAAATTCGGGGCTACACCTTC. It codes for CASSSFRDGQIRGYTF.

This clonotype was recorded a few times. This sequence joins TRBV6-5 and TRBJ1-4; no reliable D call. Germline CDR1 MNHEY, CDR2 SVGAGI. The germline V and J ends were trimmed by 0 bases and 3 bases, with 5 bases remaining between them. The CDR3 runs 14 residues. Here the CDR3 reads CASSYSQANEKLFF. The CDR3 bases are TGTGCCAGCAGTTACTCGCAGGCTAATGAAAAACTGTTTTTT.

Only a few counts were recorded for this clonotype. CDR3: CASSSPSGGTDTQYF. The DNA for the CDR3 is TGTGCCAGCAGTTCCCCTAGCGGGGGCACAGATACGCAGTATTTT. V usage is TRBV28 and J usage is TRBJ2-3; 9 nucleotides agree with TRBD2. V shed 4 bases, J shed 1 base, and the junction held 3 bases outside the gene matches. In germline, CDR1 is MDHEN, CDR2 SYDVKM. The CDR3 contains 15 residues.

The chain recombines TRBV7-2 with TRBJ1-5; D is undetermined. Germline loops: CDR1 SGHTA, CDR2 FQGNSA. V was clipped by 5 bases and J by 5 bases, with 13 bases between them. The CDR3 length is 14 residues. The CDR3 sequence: CASSPSRIDQPQHF. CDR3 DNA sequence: TGTGCCAGCAGCCCTAGTCGGATAGATCAGCCCCAGCATTTT.

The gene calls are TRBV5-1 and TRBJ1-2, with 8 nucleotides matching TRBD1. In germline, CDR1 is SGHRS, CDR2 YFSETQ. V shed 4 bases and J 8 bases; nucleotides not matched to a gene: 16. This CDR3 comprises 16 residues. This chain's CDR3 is CASSITTGGMLRGYTF. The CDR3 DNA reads TGCGCCAGCAGCATTACTACAGGGGGGATGCTACGGGGCTACACCTTC.

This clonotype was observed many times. The CDR3 is CASRDRKEGAYNEQFF. The CDR3, as DNA: TGTGCCAGCAGGGACAGAAAGGAAGGAGCCTACAATGAGCAGTTCTTC. The chain couples TRBV11-2 to TRBJ2-1, with D perhaps TRBD1 (6 bases). Trimming shortened V by 6 bases and J by 2 bases, and 17 bases separated the two germline ends. The CDR3 sequence is 16 residues long. CDR1 SGHAT and CDR2 FQNNGV come from the germline V gene.

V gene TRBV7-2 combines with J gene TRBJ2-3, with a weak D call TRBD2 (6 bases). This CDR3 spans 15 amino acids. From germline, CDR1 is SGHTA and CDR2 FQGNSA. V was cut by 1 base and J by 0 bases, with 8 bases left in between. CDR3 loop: CASSLERGSTDTQYF. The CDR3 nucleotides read TGTGCCAGCAGCTTAGAACGGGGGAGCACAGATACGCAGTATTTT.

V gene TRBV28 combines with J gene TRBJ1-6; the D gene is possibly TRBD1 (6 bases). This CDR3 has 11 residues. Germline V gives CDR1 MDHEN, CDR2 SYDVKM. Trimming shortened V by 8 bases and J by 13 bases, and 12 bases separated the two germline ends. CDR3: CASVGGGPLHF. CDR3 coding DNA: TGTGCCAGCGTCGGGGGGGGCCCCCTCCACTTT.

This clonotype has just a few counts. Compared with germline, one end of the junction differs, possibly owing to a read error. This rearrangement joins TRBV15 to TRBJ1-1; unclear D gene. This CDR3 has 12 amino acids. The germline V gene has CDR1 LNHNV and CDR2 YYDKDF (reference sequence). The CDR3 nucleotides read TGTGCCACCAGAGGCGTTCGATCGTTTAGGGCTTTT. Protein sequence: CATRGVRSFRAF.

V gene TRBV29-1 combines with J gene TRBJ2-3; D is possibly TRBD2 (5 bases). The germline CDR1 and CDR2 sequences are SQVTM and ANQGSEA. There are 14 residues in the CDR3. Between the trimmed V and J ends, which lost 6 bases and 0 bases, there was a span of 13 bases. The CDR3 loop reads CSVERTASTDTQYF. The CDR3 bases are TGCAGCGTCGAAAGGACTGCTAGCACAGATACGCAGTATTTT.

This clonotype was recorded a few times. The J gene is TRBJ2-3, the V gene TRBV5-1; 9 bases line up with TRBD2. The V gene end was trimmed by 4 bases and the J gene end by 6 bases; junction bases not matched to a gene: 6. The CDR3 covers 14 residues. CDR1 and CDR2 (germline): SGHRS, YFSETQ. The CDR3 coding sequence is TGCGCCAGCAGCGCGTCTAGCGGGGAGGATACGCAGTATTTT. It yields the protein CASSASSGEDTQYF.

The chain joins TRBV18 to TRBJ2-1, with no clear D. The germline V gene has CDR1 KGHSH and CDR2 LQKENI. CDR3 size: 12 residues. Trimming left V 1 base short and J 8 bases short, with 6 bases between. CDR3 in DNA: TGTGCCAGCTCACCACTCGGCGATGAGCAGTTCTTC. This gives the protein CASSPLGDEQFF.

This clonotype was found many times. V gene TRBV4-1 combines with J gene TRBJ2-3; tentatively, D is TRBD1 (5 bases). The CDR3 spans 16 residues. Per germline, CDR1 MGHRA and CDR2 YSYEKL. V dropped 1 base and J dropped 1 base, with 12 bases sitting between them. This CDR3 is CASSQAGPGGTDTQYF. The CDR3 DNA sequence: TGCGCCAGCAGCCAAGCAGGGCCCGGCGGCACAGATACGCAGTATTTT.

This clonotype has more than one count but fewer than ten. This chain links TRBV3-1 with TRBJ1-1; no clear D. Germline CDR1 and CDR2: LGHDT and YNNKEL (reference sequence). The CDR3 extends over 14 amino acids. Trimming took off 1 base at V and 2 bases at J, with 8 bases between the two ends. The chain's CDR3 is CASSQGLGNTEAFF. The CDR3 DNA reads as TGTGCCAGCAGCCAAGGTCTGGGAAACACTGAAGCTTTCTTT.

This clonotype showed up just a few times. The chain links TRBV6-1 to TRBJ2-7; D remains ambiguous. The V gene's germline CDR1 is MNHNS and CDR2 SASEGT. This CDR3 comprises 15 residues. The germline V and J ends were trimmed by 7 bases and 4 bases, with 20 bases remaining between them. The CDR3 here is CASNQEVPSRYEQYF. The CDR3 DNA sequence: TGTGCCAGCAACCAAGAGGTTCCCAGTCGATACGAGCAGTACTTC.

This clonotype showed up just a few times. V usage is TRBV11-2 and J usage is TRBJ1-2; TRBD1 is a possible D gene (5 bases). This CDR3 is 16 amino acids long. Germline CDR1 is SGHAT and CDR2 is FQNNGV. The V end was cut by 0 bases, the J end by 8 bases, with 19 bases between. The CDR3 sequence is CASSLDERGPRGGYTF. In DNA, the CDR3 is TGTGCCAGCAGCTTAGATGAGAGGGGCCCTAGGGGCGGCTACACCTTC.